These T cell receptor beta chains were read from a single sample in a study of cytomegalovirus exposure and HLA in healthy donors. Sequencing used immunoSEQ multiplex PCR; TCRdb keeps in-frame clones, though not all of them. This sample has hundreds of thousands of clones, with more than 80% found just once. Material: PBMCs. These TCRs come from a woman in her late teens or twenties in good health and CMV-seronegative. The CDR3 runs from the conserved cysteine through the conserved F or W. A D gene is named only where the DNA matches it firmly. Clone size is not always given. Where it is, it says once, few, many or a class for expanded clones.

clone size: NA
V gene: TRBV2
D gene: TRBD2
J gene: TRBJ2-3
CDR3 DNA: TGTGCCAGCAGTGGACCTGGCGGGGGGGCAGATACGCAGTATTTT
CDR3 protein: CASSGPGGGADTQYF

clone size: NA
V gene: TRBV30
D gene: NA
J gene: TRBJ2-7
CDR3 DNA: TGTGCCTGGAGTCCCGGGATTATACCCATCCACGAGCAGTACTTC
CDR3 protein: CAWSPGIIPIHEQYF

clone size: NA
V gene: TRBV2
D gene: TRBD1
J gene: TRBJ2-7
CDR3 DNA: TGTGCCAGCAGTGAAGCGACAGGGTCCTACGAGCAGTACTTC
CDR3 protein: CASSEATGSYEQYF

clone size: NA
V gene: TRBV18
D gene: TRBD1
J gene: TRBJ2-2
CDR3 DNA: TGTGCCAGCTCACAACTTGCCGGGACAGGGAACACCGGGGAGCTGTTTTTT
CDR3 protein: CASSQLAGTGNTGELFF

clone size: NA
V gene: TRBV19
D gene: NA
J gene: TRBJ2-5
CDR3 DNA: TGTGCCAGTAGTACGGGATACCAAGAGACCCAGTACTTC
CDR3 protein: CASSTGYQETQYF

clone size: NA
V gene: TRBV2
D gene: NA
J gene: TRBJ2-5
CDR3 DNA: TGTGCCAGCAGTCAGGTTACCAGAGAGACCCAGTACTTC
CDR3 protein: CASSQVTRETQYF

clone size: few
V gene: TRBV29-1
D gene: TRBD1
J gene: TRBJ1-2
CDR3 DNA: TGCAGCGTCTTGACAGGGGCCGGGGGCTACACCTTC
CDR3 protein: CSVLTGAGGYTF

clone size: NA
V gene: TRBV7-9
D gene: TRBD1
J gene: TRBJ2-7
CDR3 DNA: TGTGCCAGCAGCTTATCCACGGGACAGTCGACCTGGGAGCAGTACTTC
CDR3 protein: CASSLSTGQSTWEQYF

clone size: NA
V gene: TRBV30
D gene: NA
J gene: TRBJ2-7
CDR3 DNA: TGTGCCTGGAGTCCCCAGGGCTACTACGAGCAGTACTTC
CDR3 protein: CAWSPQGYYEQYF

clone size: NA
V gene: TRBV9
D gene: NA
J gene: TRBJ2-7
CDR3 DNA: TGTGCCAGCAGCGTAGGACCAGCGGAACCTTTTCTACGAGAGCAGTACTTC
CDR3 protein: CASSVGPAEPFLREQYF

clone size: NA
V gene: TRBV5-1
D gene: TRBD1
J gene: TRBJ1-2
CDR3 DNA: TGCGCCAGCAGCGCGGGGACAGGGGGTGGCTATGGCTACACCTTC
CDR3 protein: CASSAGTGGGYGYTF

clone size: NA
V gene: TRBV11-2
D gene: NA
J gene: TRBJ2-5
CDR3 DNA: TGTGCCAGCAGCTCTCAAGAGACCCAGTACTTC
CDR3 protein: CASSSQETQYF

clone size: NA
V gene: TRBV15
D gene: TRBD2
J gene: TRBJ2-1
CDR3 DNA: TGTGCCACCAGCAGAGATCTGCTAGCGGGGGGGCACGAGCAGTTCTTC
CDR3 protein: CATSRDLLAGGHEQFF

clone size: NA
V gene: TRBV4-2
D gene: TRBD2
J gene: TRBJ2-1
CDR3 DNA: TGTGCCAGCAGCCAGAGGACTAGCGGGGGGGACTACAATGAGCAGTTCTTC
CDR3 protein: CASSQRTSGGDYNEQFF

clone size: once
V gene: TRBV27
D gene: TRBD1
J gene: TRBJ2-7
CDR3 DNA: TGTGCCAGCAGCCTCGGGACAGGGGTCTCCTACGAGCAGTACTTC
CDR3 protein: CASSLGTGVSYEQYF